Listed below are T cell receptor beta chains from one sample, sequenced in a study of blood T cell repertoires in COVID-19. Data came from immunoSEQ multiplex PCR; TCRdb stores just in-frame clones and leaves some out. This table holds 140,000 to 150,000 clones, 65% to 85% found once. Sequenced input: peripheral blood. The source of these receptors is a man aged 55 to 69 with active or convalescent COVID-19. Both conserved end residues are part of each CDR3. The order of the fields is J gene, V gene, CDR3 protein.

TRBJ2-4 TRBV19 CASSKGLSRGAGAKNIQYF
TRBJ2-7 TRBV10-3 CAISHGQGYEQYF
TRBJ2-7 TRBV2 CASTGDRGAYEQYF
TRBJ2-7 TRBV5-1 CASSLGEVSGTYF
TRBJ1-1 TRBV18 CASSPPSRATEAFF
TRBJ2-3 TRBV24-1 CATSDSRTSDFHTDTQYF
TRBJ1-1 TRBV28 CASSLWRGGTEAFF
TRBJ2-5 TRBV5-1 CASSPTSGSIETQYF
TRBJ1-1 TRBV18 CASSPQAGNTEAFF
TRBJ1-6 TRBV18 CASSPERTGDSPLHF
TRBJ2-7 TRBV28 CASSRLAGGSYEQYF
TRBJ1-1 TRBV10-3 CAISESQGATEAFF
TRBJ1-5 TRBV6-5 CASRRAYNQPQHF
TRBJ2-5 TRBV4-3 CASSLRVWETQYF
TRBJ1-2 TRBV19 CASSPRTGGANYGYTF
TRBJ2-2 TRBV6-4 CASSLTNTGELFF
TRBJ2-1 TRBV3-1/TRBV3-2 CASSQDGSRGSLLEQFF
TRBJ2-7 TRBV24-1 CATSDSTSGSPSYEQYF
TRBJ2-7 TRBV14 CASSLSIQGSFYF
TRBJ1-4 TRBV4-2 CASSSLAGGGEKLFF
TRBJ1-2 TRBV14 CASSRRQGRGANYGYTF
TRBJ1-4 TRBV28 CASIQGGDYEKLFF
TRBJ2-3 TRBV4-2 CASSQTRTDTQYF
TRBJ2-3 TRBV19 CASSFTTVLFTDTQYF
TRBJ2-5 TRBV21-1 CASSKALKKPKETQYF
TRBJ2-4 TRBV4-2 CASSQDQPGRLMAKNIQYF
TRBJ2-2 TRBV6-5 CAIKLTGTRAGELFF
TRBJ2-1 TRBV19 CASSMDRADNEQFF
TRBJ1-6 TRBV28 CASSILGTANNSPLHF
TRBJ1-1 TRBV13 CASSLGDKNTEAFF
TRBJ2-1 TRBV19 CASSIGQKQVQFF
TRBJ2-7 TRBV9 CAHRTRGYEQYF
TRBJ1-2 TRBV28 CASSWTGTLGEISGYTF
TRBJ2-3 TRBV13 CASSLPQGGLTDTQYF
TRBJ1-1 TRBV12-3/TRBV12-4 CASSVGPNTEAFF
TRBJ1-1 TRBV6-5 CASRGQIEAFF
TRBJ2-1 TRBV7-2 CASSAGGSYNEQFF
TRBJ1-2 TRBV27 CASSQEAGRGYTF
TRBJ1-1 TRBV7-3 CASSPGGYTEAFF
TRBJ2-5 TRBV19 CASSMGGARETQYF
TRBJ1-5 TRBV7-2 CASSPTGLNQPQHF
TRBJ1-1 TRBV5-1 CASSRIDTEAFF
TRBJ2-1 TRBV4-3 CASSQEAGSVQFF
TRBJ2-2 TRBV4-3 CASSHGLLAGELFF
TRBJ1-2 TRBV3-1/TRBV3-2 CASSRRGYGYTF
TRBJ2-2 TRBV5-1 CASSLGLAPANTGELFF
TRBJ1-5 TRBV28 CASSSTGWQPQHF
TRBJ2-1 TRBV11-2 CASSVRDRVGNEQFF
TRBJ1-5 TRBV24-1 CATSDQGQGPDQPQHF
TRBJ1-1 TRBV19 CASSIQGAVIAFF
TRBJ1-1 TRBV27 CASSLSQFTGFRNTEAFF
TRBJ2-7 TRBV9 CASSVETGQGSEQYF
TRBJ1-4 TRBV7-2 CASSLSVHRAEKLFF